The 10 T cell receptor beta chains in this list originate from one sample, sequenced in a study of beta chain features in type 1 diabetes. The sequenced template was cDNA made from the entire isolated RNA. The method was immunoSEQ multiplex PCR; TCRdb's version includes in-frame clones alone and lacks a portion of them. The sample shows under 250,000 clones, 12% to 15% of them seen only once. Sequencing used naive CD4+ T cells from blood. These receptors came from a woman aged 40 to 49 in good health.

In its sample, this clone was seen a few times. V and J are TRBV2 and TRBJ2-7, with a tentative D call TRBD1 (8 bases). Germline CDR1 SNHLY, CDR2 FYNNEI. The length of the CDR3 is 17 residues. The V end lost 5 bases, the J end lost 1 base, and 21 bases lay between the germline ends. The CDR3 reads CASSPRQGRGRSYEQYF. DNA of the CDR3: TGTGCCAGCAGTCCACGACAGGGGCGGGGGCGGTCCTACGAGCAGTACTTC.

The chain recombines TRBV18 with TRBJ2-7; possible D gene TRBD1, 6 bases. V shed 3 bases and J shed 5 bases, with 8 bases lying between them. Germline V gene lookup returns CDR1 KGHSH and CDR2 LQKENI. The CDR3 consists of 12 residues. CDR3 amino acids: CASSPQGNEQYF. The CDR3 nucleotides are TGTGCCAGCTCACCCCAGGGGAACGAGCAGTACTTC.

This clone was observed a handful of times. The V call is TRBV7-2, the J call TRBJ1-6, with 10 bases aligning to TRBD1. The CDR3 totals 15 residues. The V segment lost 4 bases and the J segment 7 bases; nucleotides outside the gene matches: 4. The germline V gene encodes CDR1 SGHTA and CDR2 FQGNSA. The CDR3 here is CASSWTGGENSPLHF. The CDR3 DNA reads TGTGCCAGCAGCTGGACAGGGGGTGAGAATTCACCCCTCCACTTT.

There are a few counts of this clone. This chain links TRBV7-9 with TRBJ2-7, with a possible D match to TRBD1 (6 bases). V lost 5 bases and J 0 bases, leaving 8 bases between the germline ends. This CDR3 has 13 amino acids. Germline V gives CDR1 SEHNR, CDR2 FQNEAQ (reference sequence). CDR3 nucleotide sequence: TGTGCCAGCAGCCCGGACAGCTCCTACGAGCAGTACTTC. Protein sequence: CASSPDSSYEQYF.

About this clone: Other DNA sequences within the sample encode an identical CDR3. This chain connects TRBV4-3 to TRBJ2-7; D gene unclear. The CDR3 extends over 17 amino acids. Trimming shortened V by 0 bases and J by 3 bases, and 18 bases separated the two germline ends. Looked up from germline, CDR1 is LGHNA and CDR2 is YSLEER. The CDR3 reads CASSQEAVGLAYYEQYF. CDR3 DNA: TGCGCCAGCAGCCAAGAGGCGGTAGGATTAGCCTACTACGAGCAGTACTTC.

This clone showed up just a few times. The gene calls are TRBV27 and TRBJ1-2, with 8 bases identical to TRBD1. The CDR3 length is 15 residues. Germline V CDR1 and CDR2: MNHEY, SMNVEV (reference sequence). V dropped 6 bases and J dropped 4; count of bases not matched to a gene: 10. CDR3 sequence: CASSHGTGSRYGYTF. Written as DNA, the CDR3 is TGTGCCAGCAGCCACGGGACAGGAAGCCGCTATGGCTACACCTTC.

The rearrangement links TRBV19 to TRBJ2-7; D gene uncertain. The CDR3 contains 14 residues. Between the trimmed V and J ends, which lost 4 bases and 4 bases, there was a span of 14 bases. Germline V gene lookup returns CDR1 LNHDA and CDR2 SQIVND (reference sequence). The CDR3 nucleotides read TGTGCCAGTAGTAGGAGTCCAAACGGGTACGAGCAGTACTTC. Amino acid sequence: CASSRSPNGYEQYF.

This clone was found a few times. This sequence joins TRBV9 and TRBJ2-1, with 9 bases lining up with TRBD1. The junction had 2 bases not matched to a gene; V was cut back by 4 bases and J by 0 bases. CDR1 is SGDLS and CDR2 is YYNGEE in the germline V gene. This CDR3 region has 15 residues. The CDR3 DNA sequence: TGTGCCAGCAGCTTGGGACAGGGCTCCTACAATGAGCAGTTCTTC. Its translation: CASSLGQGSYNEQFF.

The chain is built from TRBV29-1 and TRBJ2-7, with 12 bases aligning to TRBD1. The CDR3 consists of 13 residues. With V trimmed by 6 bases and J by 4 bases, 4 bases remained unmatched. The germline V gene has CDR1 SQVTM and CDR2 ANQGSEA. Here the CDR3 DNA reads TGCAGCGTAAGGGACAGGGGGCGGTACGAGCAGTACTTC. Protein sequence: CSVRDRGRYEQYF.

This clone was counted only a few times. V usage is TRBV10-3 and J usage is TRBJ2-7, with TRBD2 identical over 10 bases. CDR3 length equals 19 residues. J lost 7 bases, V lost 3 bases, and 21 bases had no gene match. The germline V gene has CDR1 ENHRY and CDR2 SYGVKD. CDR3 protein: CAISDNSGGHPLLLREQYF. The DNA for the CDR3 is TGTGCCATCAGTGACAATAGCGGGGGGCACCCCCTCCTACTGAGGGAGCAGTACTTC.